Listed below are T cell receptor beta chains from one sample, sequenced in a study of read filtering for tumor transcriptome and immune sequencing. MiXCR, applied by TCRdb to the reads, yields one record per CDR3 protein. Altogether 30,000 to 40,000 distinct CDR3 sequences are present, around 15% being singletons, with the ten largest covering roughly 18%. Sample: a population of CD138-negative cells sorted from bone marrow. These TCRs come from a donor aged 40 or over with multiple myeloma. Each CDR3 is given with its conserved first and last residue.

J gene: TRBJ1-1
V gene: TRBV5-1
CDR3 protein: CASSSLGTGAFF

J gene: TRBJ1-2
V gene: TRBV11-2
CDR3 protein: CASSPSTGGEDYGYTF

J gene: TRBJ2-3
V gene: TRBV6-2/TRBV6-3
CDR3 protein: CASSYGRGTDTQYF

J gene: TRBJ2-3
V gene: TRBV7-9
CDR3 protein: CASSLGTSGTDTQYF

J gene: TRBJ2-1
V gene: TRBV27
CDR3 protein: CASSLGDEQFF

J gene: TRBJ2-2
V gene: TRBV5-1
CDR3 protein: CASSLEGRVTGELFF

J gene: TRBJ2-5
V gene: TRBV7-9
CDR3 protein: CASSGLTGQETQYF

J gene: TRBJ1-5
V gene: TRBV15
CDR3 protein: CATSRDRTGKHNQPQHF

J gene: TRBJ2-5
V gene: TRBV20-1
CDR3 protein: CSAEAGGVRETQYF

J gene: TRBJ2-2
V gene: TRBV10-1
CDR3 protein: CASSALAGGPDTGELFF

J gene: TRBJ2-5
V gene: TRBV20-1
CDR3 protein: CSAPGPGGETQYF

J gene: TRBJ2-1
V gene: TRBV6-2/TRBV6-3
CDR3 protein: CASSFRTSGGHEQFF

J gene: TRBJ1-1
V gene: TRBV6-6
CDR3 protein: CASSRQGQTNTEAFF